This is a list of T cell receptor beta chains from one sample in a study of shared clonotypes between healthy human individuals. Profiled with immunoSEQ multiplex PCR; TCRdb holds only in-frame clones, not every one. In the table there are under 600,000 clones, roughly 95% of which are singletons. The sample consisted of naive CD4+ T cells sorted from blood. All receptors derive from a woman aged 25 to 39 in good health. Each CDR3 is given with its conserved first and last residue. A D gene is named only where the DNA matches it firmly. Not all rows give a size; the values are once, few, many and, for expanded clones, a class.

CDR3 protein: CASMDRGQETQYF; CDR3 DNA: TGTGCCAGCATGGACAGGGGGCAGGAGACCCAGTACTTC; J gene: TRBJ2-5; V gene: TRBV27; clone size: .; D gene: TRBD1
CDR3 protein: CASSAPGAYEQYF; CDR3 DNA: TGTGCCAGCAGCGCCCCCGGGGCCTACGAGCAGTACTTC; J gene: TRBJ2-7; V gene: TRBV7-3; clone size: .; D gene: .
CDR3 protein: CASSPPRKYNEQFF; CDR3 DNA: TGTGCCAGCAGCCCCCCCCGCAAGTACAATGAGCAGTTCTTC; J gene: TRBJ2-1; V gene: TRBV7-9; clone size: .; D gene: .
CDR3 protein: CASSQGDTSSYEQYF; CDR3 DNA: TGTGCCAGCAGCCAAGGGGACACGAGCTCCTACGAGCAGTACTTC; J gene: TRBJ2-7; V gene: TRBV4-2; clone size: .; D gene: .
CDR3 protein: CASSLYRLAGVRDEQFF; CDR3 DNA: TGTGCCAGCAGCTTATACAGACTAGCGGGAGTTAGGGATGAGCAGTTCTTC; J gene: TRBJ2-1; V gene: TRBV7-8; clone size: .; D gene: TRBD2
CDR3 protein: CASSPGLDTQYF; CDR3 DNA: TGTGCCAGCAGTCCCGGTTTGGATACGCAGTATTTT; J gene: TRBJ2-3; V gene: TRBV2; clone size: .; D gene: .
CDR3 protein: CASSLEPQRTSRGYTF; CDR3 DNA: TGTGCCAGCAGCTTAGAGCCGCAGCGGACTTCGCGTGGCTACACCTTC; J gene: TRBJ1-2; V gene: TRBV7-8; clone size: few; D gene: .
CDR3 protein: CASSHPGTGVYEQYF; CDR3 DNA: TGTGCCAGCAGTCACCCCGGGACAGGGGTCTACGAGCAGTACTTC; J gene: TRBJ2-7; V gene: TRBV25-1; clone size: .; D gene: TRBD1
CDR3 protein: CASSPGASGANNEQFF; CDR3 DNA: TGTGCCAGCAGCCCGGGGGCTAGCGGAGCAAACAATGAGCAGTTCTTC; J gene: TRBJ2-1; V gene: TRBV12-1; clone size: .; D gene: .
CDR3 protein: CASSFRLAGALNEQFF; CDR3 DNA: TGTGCCAGCAGCTTCCGACTAGCGGGAGCCCTCAATGAGCAGTTCTTC; J gene: TRBJ2-1; V gene: TRBV9; clone size: .; D gene: TRBD2